These 18 T cell receptor beta chains share one sample of origin, sequenced in a study of CD4 and CD8 cells across lung adenocarcinoma regions. TCRdb reprocessed the PCR reads via MiXCR and lists one record per CDR3 protein. The sample has more than 9,500 distinct CDR3 sequences, around 61% seen once; the top ten hold around 36%. Source material: CD8+ T cells from the margin of a lung tumor. All receptors derive from a female donor with lung adenocarcinoma. The CD4 and CD8 labels of this study may be unreliable.

By proportion, this clonotype is medium-sized. V usage is TRBV6-1 and J usage is TRBJ2-5, with D possibly matching TRBD2 (6 bases). V lost 5 bases, J lost 1 base, and 20 bases lay in between. From germline, CDR1 is MNHNS and CDR2 SASEGT. The CDR3 runs to 17 residues. The CDR3 region is CASSLDGGALSQETQYF. DNA of the CDR3: TGTGCCAGCAGTCTGGATGGAGGGGCCCTCTCCCAAGAGACCCAGTACTTC.

This clonotype was recorded many times. The chain links TRBV6-1 to TRBJ1-6, with D maybe TRBD1 (6 bases). The V gene's germline CDR1 is MNHNS and CDR2 SASEGT. The length of the CDR3 is 17 residues. V was clipped by 6 bases and J by 0 bases, with 15 bases between them. The CDR3 DNA reads as TGTGCCAGCAGGCAAGCCGACAGGAGCTCCTATAATTCACCCCTCCACTTT. Its translation is CASRQADRSSYNSPLHF.

The chain's CDR3 is CAIKKGQGKGEQFF. CDR3 nucleotide sequence: TGTGCCATCAAAAAGGGACAGGGTAAGGGTGAGCAGTTCTTC. The chain carries TRBV10-3 and TRBJ2-1, with TRBD1 matching over 9 bases. The CDR3 loop spans 14 amino acids. The V segment lost 7 bases and the J segment 9 bases; nucleotides outside the gene matches: 10. The germline V gene has CDR1 ENHRY and CDR2 SYGVKD.

The chain links TRBV6-1 to TRBJ2-1, with 9 bases identical to TRBD1. The CDR3 has 15 residues. V lost 1 base and J lost 4; bases outside the gene matches: 2. Per the germline V gene, CDR1 is MNHNS and CDR2 is SASEGT. The CDR3 DNA reads TGTGCCAGCAGTGAAGAACAGGGGGCTTACAATGAGCAGTTCTTC. Its translation is CASSEEQGAYNEQFF.

In regard to this clonotype: One end of the junction varies from germline; a read error may be responsible. The chain has TRBV10-3 and TRBJ2-5; tentative D call: TRBD2 (6 bases). The CDR3 covers 15 residues. Germline CDR1 reads ENHRY; CDR2 reads SYGVKD. This CDR3 is CAAGYGDRSKETQYF. CDR3 bases: TGTGCCGCGGGGTACGGGGACCGGAGCAAAGAGACGCAGTACTTC.

This clonotype was recorded once. Sequence at one end of the junction differs from germline and may be a read error. CDR3 loop: CASSQLGRGYGEQFF. The DNA for the CDR3 is TGTGCCAGCAGCCAACTTGGCAGGGGGTACGGGGAGCAGTTTTTT. The chain uses TRBV14 and TRBJ2-3; 7 bases fit TRBD1. The CDR3 contains 15 residues. Germline loops: CDR1 SGHDN, CDR2 FVKESK.

V and J are TRBV10-1 and TRBJ2-4; TRBD2 is a possible D gene (6 bases). The CDR3 spans 14 residues. Germline CDR1 reads WNHNN; CDR2 reads SYGVQD (reference sequence). The CDR3 loop is CAGSGVRSGGLQYF. Written as DNA, the CDR3 is TGCGCGGGCAGTGGGGTGCGTAGCGGAGGGCTTCAGTACTTC.

The V call is TRBV6-4, the J call TRBJ2-2, with D perhaps matching TRBD1 (5 bases). The V end was cut by 0 bases, the J end by 3 bases, with 11 bases between. The CDR3 covers 16 residues. Germline V CDR1 and CDR2: MRHNA, SNTAGT. The CDR3 region has the DNA TGTGCCAGCAGTGACTCTATGGACACTGACACCGGGGAGCTGTTTTTT. Its protein product is CASSDSMDTDTGELFF.

A remark on this clonotype: A read error may account for a junction end that differs from germline. The V gene is TRBV4-1, the J gene TRBJ2-3; 8 nucleotides line up with TRBD2. This CDR3 is built from 18 residues. Germline V lookup: CDR1 MGHRA, CDR2 YSYEKL. CDR3 in DNA: TGCGCCAGCAGCCAAGCGGACGGCGGGGGGCGAAGCAAAGATACGCAGTATTTC. It is translated as CASSQADGGGRSKDTQYF.

The chain links TRBV6-1 to TRBJ2-3; 9 bases line up with TRBD2. Per the germline V gene, CDR1 is MNHNS and CDR2 is SASEGT. The CDR3 is made up of 16 amino acids. Losses at the gene ends were 5 bases for V and 1 base for J; bases not matched to a gene: 7. In DNA, the CDR3 is TGTGCCAGCAGTCCACTAGCTAGCGGGGGCACAGATACGCAGTATTTT. Its translation is CASSPLASGGTDTQYF.

The genes are TRBV6-1 and TRBJ2-3, with a possible D match to TRBD2 (5 bases). The J call is uncertain, as TRBJ2-4 better fits the DNA end. Germline assignment: CDR1 MNHNS and CDR2 SASEGT. The length of the CDR3 is 15 residues. The CDR3 sequence is CASSPGGWAKDTQYF. The CDR3 bases are TGTGCCAGCAGTCCGGGCGGGTGGGCCAAAGATACTCAGTACTTC.

This clonotype was detected ten times or more. The chain carries TRBV4-2 and TRBJ1-2; the D gene is possibly TRBD1 (6 bases). Deletions cut 0 bases from V and 6 bases from J, with 11 bases between. The CDR3 is made up of 14 amino acids. The germline V gene encodes CDR1 LGHNA and CDR2 YNFKEQ. The CDR3 DNA reads TGTGCCAGCAGCCAAGATCAGGGGCGAGATGGCTACACCTTC. As protein: CASSQDQGRDGYTF.

This clonotype was seen more than once but under ten times. The gene calls are TRBV4-1 and TRBJ1-1, with D unresolved. This CDR3 has 11 residues. V lost 8 bases to trimming and J lost 4 bases, with 8 bases between them. The germline V gene encodes CDR1 MGHRA and CDR2 YSYEKL. This chain's CDR3 is CASGTGTEAFF. The DNA for the CDR3 is TGCGCCAGCGGCACGGGCACTGAAGCTTTCTTT.

The V gene is TRBV6-1, the J gene TRBJ2-3; no definite D call. The ends were cut back, 6 bases at V and 0 bases at J, with 4 bases in the middle. This CDR3 is built from 12 residues. The germline V gene encodes CDR1 MNHNS and CDR2 SASEGT. CDR3 coding DNA: TGTGCCAGCAGCAGTAGCACAGATACGCAGTATTTT. This translates into CASSSSTDTQYF.

The chain joins TRBV6-5 to TRBJ2-5, with D possibly TRBD1 on 5 matching bases. The CDR3 covers 15 residues. Deletions cut 0 bases from V and 4 bases from J, with 12 bases between. CDR1 is MNHEY and CDR2 is SVGAGI in the germline V gene. The CDR3 loop reads CASSYSGRAGETQYF. The CDR3 DNA reads TGTGCCAGCAGTTACTCGGGCAGGGCCGGAGAGACCCAGTACTTC.

This chain links TRBV6-1 with TRBJ2-4; 10 bases map to TRBD2. V lost 2 bases, J lost 16 bases, and 8 bases stayed unmatched. This CDR3 is built from 13 residues. Germline V gene sequence: CDR1 MNHNS, CDR2 SASEGT. The CDR3 bases are TGTGCCAGCAGTGAAAATCTAGCGGGAGATAAATACTTC. The encoded protein is CASSENLAGDKYF.

The chain links TRBV12-3 or TRBV12-4 to TRBJ1-1; 9 bases line up with TRBD1. J gave up 6 bases and V 6 bases, and 2 bases lay outside the gene matches. The CDR3 runs to 12 residues. The CDR3 bases are TGTGCCAGCAGCGACAGGGGGGCTGAAGCTTTCTTT. Protein product: CASSDRGAEAFF.

In regard to this clonotype: One junction end does not reproduce the germline sequence, and a read error may be involved. The chain uses TRBV6-1 and TRBJ2-3; maybe TRBD1 (5 bases). This CDR3 is built from 12 residues. CDR1 is MNHNS, CDR2 SASEGT, per germline. The CDR3 sequence: CAGRDSTDTQYF. DNA for the CDR3: TGTGCGGGCAGGGATTCCACAGACACGCAGTATTTT.